The text below deals with one T cell receptor beta chain. This sample is part of a study of blood T cell repertoires in COVID-19. Profiling relied on immunoSEQ multiplex PCR, and the TCRdb table lists in-frame clones only, not all of them. The sample lists 40,000 to 60,000 clones; 55% to 70% were seen once. This CDR3 is built from 14 residues. Germline assignment: CDR1 MDHEN and CDR2 SYDVKM. Trimming stripped 4 bases from V and 1 base from J, with 11 bases between. What was sequenced was peripheral blood. This chain joins TRBV28 and TRBJ2-7; TRBD1 is a possible D gene (6 bases). This receptor was obtained from a woman in her seventies with acute or convalescent COVID-19. CDR3 in amino acids: CASSWQGPSYEQYF. CDR3 in DNA: TGTGCCAGCAGTTGGCAGGGGCCATCCTACGAGCAGTACTTC.